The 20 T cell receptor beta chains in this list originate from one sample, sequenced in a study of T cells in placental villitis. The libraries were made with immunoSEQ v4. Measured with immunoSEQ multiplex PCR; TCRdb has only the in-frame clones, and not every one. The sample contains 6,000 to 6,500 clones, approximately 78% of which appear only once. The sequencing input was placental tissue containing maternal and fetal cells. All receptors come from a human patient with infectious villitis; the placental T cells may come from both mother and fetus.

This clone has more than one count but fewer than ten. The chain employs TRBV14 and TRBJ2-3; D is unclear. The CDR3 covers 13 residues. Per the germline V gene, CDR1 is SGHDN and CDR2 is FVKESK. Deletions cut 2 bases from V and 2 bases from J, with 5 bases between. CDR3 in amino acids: CASSQFATDTQYF. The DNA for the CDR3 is TGTGCCAGCAGCCAATTCGCCACAGATACGCAGTATTTT. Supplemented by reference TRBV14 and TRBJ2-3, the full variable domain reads EAGVTQFPSHSVIEKGQTVTLRCDPISGHDNLYWYRRVMGKEIKFLLHFVKESKQDESGMPNNRFLAERTGGTYSTLKVQPAELEDSGVYFCASSQFATDTQYFGPGTRLTVL.

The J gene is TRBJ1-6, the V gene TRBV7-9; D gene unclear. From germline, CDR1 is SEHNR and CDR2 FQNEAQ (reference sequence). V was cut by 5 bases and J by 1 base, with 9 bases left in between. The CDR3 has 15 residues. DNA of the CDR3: TGTGCCAGCAGCCCCGACGGGTCCTATAATTCACCCCTCCACTTT. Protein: CASSPDGSYNSPLHF.

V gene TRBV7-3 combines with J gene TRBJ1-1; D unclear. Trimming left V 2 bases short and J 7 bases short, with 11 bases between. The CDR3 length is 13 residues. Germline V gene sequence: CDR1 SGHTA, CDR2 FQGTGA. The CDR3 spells CASSLVEGYEAFF. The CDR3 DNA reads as TGTGCCAGCAGCTTAGTTGAGGGTTATGAAGCTTTCTTT.

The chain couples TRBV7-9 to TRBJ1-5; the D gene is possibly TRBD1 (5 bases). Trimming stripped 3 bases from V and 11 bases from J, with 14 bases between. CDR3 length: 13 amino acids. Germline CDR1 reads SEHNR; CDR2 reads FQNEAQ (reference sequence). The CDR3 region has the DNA TGTGCCAGCAGCTTGTGGTGGGACCCAACCCAGCATTTT. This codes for CASSLWWDPTQHF.

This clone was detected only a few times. In DNA, the CDR3 is TGCGCCAGCAGCCAAGTATTCTCCCGGGGGGTCAGCGGCTACACCTTC. This codes for CASSQVFSRGVSGYTF. The chain joins TRBV4-3 to TRBJ1-2, with D tentatively TRBD1 (5 bases). Germline V gene lookup returns CDR1 LGHNA and CDR2 YSLEER. The CDR3 runs to 16 residues. V lost 1 base and J lost 8, with 20 bases in between.

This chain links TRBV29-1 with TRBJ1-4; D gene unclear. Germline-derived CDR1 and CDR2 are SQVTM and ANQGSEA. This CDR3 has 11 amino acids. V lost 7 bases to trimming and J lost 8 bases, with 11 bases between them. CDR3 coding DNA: TGCAGCGCTAAGGGATACGAAAAACTGTTTTTT. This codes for CSAKGYEKLFF.

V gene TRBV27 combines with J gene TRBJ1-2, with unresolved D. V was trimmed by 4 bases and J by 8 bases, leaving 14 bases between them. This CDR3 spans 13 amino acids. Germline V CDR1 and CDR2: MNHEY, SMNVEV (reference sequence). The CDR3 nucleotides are TGTGCCAGCAGTTATGGGCCTACGGAGGGCTACACCTTC. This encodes CASSYGPTEGYTF.

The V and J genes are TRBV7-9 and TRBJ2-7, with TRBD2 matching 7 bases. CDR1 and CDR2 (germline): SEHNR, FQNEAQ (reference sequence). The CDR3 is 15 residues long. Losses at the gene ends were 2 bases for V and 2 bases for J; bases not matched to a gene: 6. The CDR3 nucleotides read TGTGCCAGCAGCTTAAGCGGGGTATTCCCCTACGAGCAGTACTTC. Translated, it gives CASSLSGVFPYEQYF.

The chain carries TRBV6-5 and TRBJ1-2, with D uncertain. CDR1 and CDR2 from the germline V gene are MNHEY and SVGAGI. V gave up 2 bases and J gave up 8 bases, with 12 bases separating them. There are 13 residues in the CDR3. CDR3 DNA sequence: TGTGCCAGCAGTTACAGTGCAGACGGAGGCTACACCTTC. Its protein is CASSYSADGGYTF.

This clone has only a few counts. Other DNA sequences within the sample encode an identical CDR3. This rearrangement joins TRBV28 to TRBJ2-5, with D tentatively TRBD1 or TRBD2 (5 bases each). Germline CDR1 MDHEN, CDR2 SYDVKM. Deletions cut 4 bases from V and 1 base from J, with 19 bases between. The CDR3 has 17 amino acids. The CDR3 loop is CASSSGTGIRAQETQYF. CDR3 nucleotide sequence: TGTGCCAGCAGTTCCGGGACGGGAATAAGGGCCCAAGAGACCCAGTACTTC.

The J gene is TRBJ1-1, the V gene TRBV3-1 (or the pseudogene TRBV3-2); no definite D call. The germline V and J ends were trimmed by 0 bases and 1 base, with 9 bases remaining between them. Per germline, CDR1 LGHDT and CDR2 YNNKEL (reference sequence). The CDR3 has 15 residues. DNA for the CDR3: TGTGCCAGCAGCCAAGATGCCCGGTCGAACACTGAAGCTTTCTTT. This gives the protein CASSQDARSNTEAFF.

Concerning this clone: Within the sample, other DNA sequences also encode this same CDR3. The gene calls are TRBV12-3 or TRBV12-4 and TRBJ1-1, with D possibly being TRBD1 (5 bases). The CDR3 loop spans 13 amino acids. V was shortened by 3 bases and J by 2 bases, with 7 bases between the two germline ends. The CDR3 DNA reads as TGTGCCAGCAGTTTGCAGGGTAACACTGAAGCTTTCTTT. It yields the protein CASSLQGNTEAFF.

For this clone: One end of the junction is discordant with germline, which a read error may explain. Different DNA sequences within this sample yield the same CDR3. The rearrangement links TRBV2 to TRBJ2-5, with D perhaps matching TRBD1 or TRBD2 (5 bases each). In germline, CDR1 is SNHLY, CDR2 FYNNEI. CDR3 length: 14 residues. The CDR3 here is CASSEAGTEETQYF. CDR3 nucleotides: TGTGCCAGCAGTGAAGCCGGGACCGAAGAGACCCAATACTTC.

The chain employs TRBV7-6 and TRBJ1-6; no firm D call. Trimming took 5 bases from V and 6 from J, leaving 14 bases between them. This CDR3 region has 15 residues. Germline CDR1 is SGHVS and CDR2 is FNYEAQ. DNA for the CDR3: TGTGCCAGCAGCCCAAAGGCCCGGACTAATTCACCCCTCCACTTT. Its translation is CASSPKARTNSPLHF.

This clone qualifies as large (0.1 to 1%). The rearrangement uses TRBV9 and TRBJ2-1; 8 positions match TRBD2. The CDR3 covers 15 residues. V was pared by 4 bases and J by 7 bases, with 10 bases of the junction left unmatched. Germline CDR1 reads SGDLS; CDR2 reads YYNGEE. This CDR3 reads CASSQTSAGSNEQFF. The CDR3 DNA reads TGTGCCAGCAGCCAGACTAGCGCTGGGTCGAATGAGCAGTTCTTC.

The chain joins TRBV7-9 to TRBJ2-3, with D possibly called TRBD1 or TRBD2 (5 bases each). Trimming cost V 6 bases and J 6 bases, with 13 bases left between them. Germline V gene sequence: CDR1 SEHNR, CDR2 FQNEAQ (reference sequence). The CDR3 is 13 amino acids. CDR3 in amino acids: CASRFQGGDTQYF. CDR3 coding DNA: TGTGCCAGCAGGTTCCAGGGCGGGGATACGCAGTATTTT.

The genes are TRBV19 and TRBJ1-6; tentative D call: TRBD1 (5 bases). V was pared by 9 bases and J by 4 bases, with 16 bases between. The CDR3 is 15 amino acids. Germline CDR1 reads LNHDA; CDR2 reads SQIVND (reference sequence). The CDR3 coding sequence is TGTGCCAGCGCGGGAGGCAGGGATTATAATTCACCCCTCCACTTT. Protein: CASAGGRDYNSPLHF.

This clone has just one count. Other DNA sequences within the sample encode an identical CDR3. The CDR3 region is CASRLASRGLGETQYF. The CDR3 coding sequence is TGTGCAAGTCGCTTAGCGTCAAGGGGACTAGGAGAGACCCAGTACTTC. The chain couples TRBV12-2 to TRBJ2-5; TRBD2 is the table's D call and was not checked against the DNA. TRBV12-2 is a pseudogene locus. The CDR3 runs 16 residues.

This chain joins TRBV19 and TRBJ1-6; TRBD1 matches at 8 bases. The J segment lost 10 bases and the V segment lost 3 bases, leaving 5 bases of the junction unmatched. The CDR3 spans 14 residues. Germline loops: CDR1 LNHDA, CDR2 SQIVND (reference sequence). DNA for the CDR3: TGTGCCAGTAGTATCCAGGGGACAGGATCACCCCTCCACTTT. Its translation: CASSIQGTGSPLHF.

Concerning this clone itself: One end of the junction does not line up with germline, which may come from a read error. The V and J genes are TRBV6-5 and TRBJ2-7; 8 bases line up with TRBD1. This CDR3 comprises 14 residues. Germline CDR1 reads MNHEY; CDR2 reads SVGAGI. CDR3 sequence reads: CASRPRQGTYEQYF. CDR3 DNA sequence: TGTGCCAGCAGACCTCGACAGGGGACCTACGAGCAGTACTTT.